This is a list of T cell receptor beta chains from one sample in a study of shared T cell receptors in the human thymus. TCRdb keeps only in-frame clones here, not all; method: immunoSEQ multiplex PCR. The table includes about 710,000 clones, approximately 87% detected once. The same specimen was also included in a second study, on human thymus T cells.

The sample was thymocytes. The receptors were sampled from a boy in the first two years of life with a congenital heart defect. The conserved cysteine and the conserved F or W are not part of the CDR3 here. D genes are given only for firm matches. Part of the rows lack a size; the others show once, few, many or a class for expanded clones.

D gene,clone size,V gene,CDR3 protein
TRBD2,once,TRBV9,ASSPGGLAGGRSGELF
.,once,TRBV6-4,ASSADAGVGGIVNTEAF
.,once,TRBV7-8,ASSFYSAQGGIEELF
TRBD2,.,TRBV4-3,ASSHTPLAGVPSSSYEQY
.,.,TRBV19,ASSDGSRPYEQY
.,.,TRBV7-8,ASSLAQVGGLYNEQF
TRBD1,once,TRBV5-8,TSSLEDRESWPEKLF
.,.,TRBV28,ASSFGAGTGATNISGNTIY
.,few,TRBV5-6,ASSLVRGAF
TRBD2,.,TRBV4-1,ASSHRRPGLVHNEQF
TRBD1,few,TRBV6-6,ASSNSTGLSLQY
TRBD2,.,TRBV5-5,ASSLAGGEAHEQY
.,.,TRBV27,ASGGQDTQY
TRBD1,.,TRBV6-6,ASRYRDREKGYT
TRBD1,.,TRBV4-3,ASSQAGGVTTPLEAF
TRBD1,.,TRBV28,ASSLGQGGSPLH
TRBD1,.,TRBV13,ASSHGQGETQY
.,.,TRBV6-1,ASSEAPTGEGYEQY
.,.,TRBV7-2,ASSHGRGNQPQH
.,.,TRBV11-2,ASSPPREITDTQY
TRBD1,.,TRBV7-2,ASSLAGTGGEAF
.,few,TRBV7-6,ASSRSTAGNSPLH
.,.,TRBV19,ASQHGLGSYEQY
.,.,TRBV5-1,ASSLTAYNEQF
.,.,TRBV7-9,ASSLNQTGIGYT
.,.,TRBV5-6,ASSGESPNLNEQF
TRBD1,.,TRBV5-1,ASSLTRQGVSVTEAF
.,.,TRBV30,AWSEDDTKKINYGYT
.,once,TRBV5-4,ASSYGDPGHPNTGELF
TRBD2,.,TRBV7-8,ASSRGLAGDYGETQY
.,.,TRBV14,ASSQAGEALSYEQY
.,.,TRBV5-4,ASSLEGHLITDTQY
TRBD1,.,TRBV19,ASSIGETGGLETQY
.,.,TRBV7-2,ASSLACDSGANVLT
.,.,TRBV5-6,ASSPTAGVEYEQY
TRBD2,.,TRBV5-1,ASSPSTSGTNEQF
.,.,TRBV20-1,SARRDEKLF
.,few,TRBV6-6,ASSYGARFASPLH
TRBD1,.,TRBV27,ASSSTGSGSNQPQH
.,.,TRBV4-1,ASKLRGTDPPYEQY
.,.,TRBV9,ASSVGRAGNNEQF
.,.,TRBV28,ASVKKITGTTPLYGYT
TRBD1,.,TRBV28,AHTGGASGNTIY
TRBD1,.,TRBV5-1,ASSYGGTGTHNEQF
.,.,TRBV27,ASSSGETQY
.,.,TRBV28,ASSSALNGHNGELF
TRBD1,once,TRBV28,ASSSGQGTGGSNEQF
.,few,TRBV25-1,ASRGSTEQY
TRBD1,.,TRBV6-5,ASRDSPIPYNEQF
.,few,TRBV4-3,ASSQDTGISDAF